This is a list of T cell receptor beta chains from one sample in a study of T cell responses to AZD1222 COVID-19 vaccine. Only in-frame clones appear in the TCRdb table, and some are missing; sequencing was by immunoSEQ multiplex PCR. Of 95,000 or so clones in the sample, about 89% are singletons; the top ten hold roughly 3.5%. Sequencing was performed on peripheral blood, taken on day 0 of AZD1222 vaccination. Source of these receptors: an adult in good health. The CDR3 runs from the conserved cysteine through the conserved F or W. Each record gives: CDR3 protein, CDR3 DNA, clone size, D gene, J gene, V gene. D genes are given only for firm matches. Some rows mark clone size as missing; the rest say once, few, many or name a class of expanded clone.

CDR3: CASSPRADPYEQYF; DNA: TGTGCCAGCAGCCCCAGGGCCGACCCCTACGAGCAGTACTTC; size: NA; D: NA; J: TRBJ2-7; V: TRBV14
CDR3: CASSESTGGPYEQFF; DNA: TGTGCCAGCAGTGAAAGTACGGGGGGGCCCTATGAGCAGTTCTTC; size: few; D: TRBD2; J: TRBJ2-1; V: TRBV6-1
CDR3: CASSSPRGAPPDTQYF; DNA: TGTGCCAGCAGTTCCCCCCGGGGGGCCCCCCCAGATACGCAGTATTTT; size: NA; D: NA; J: TRBJ2-3; V: TRBV28
CDR3: CAISEPTSGGLITGELFF; DNA: TGTGCCATCAGTGAGCCGACTAGCGGGGGGCTAATCACCGGGGAGCTGTTTTTT; size: NA; D: TRBD2; J: TRBJ2-2; V: TRBV10-3
CDR3: CASSSNLDGLKAFF; DNA: TGTGCCAGTAGTTCTAATTTGGACGGTCTCAAGGCTTTCTTT; size: NA; D: NA; J: TRBJ1-1; V: TRBV19
CDR3: CASRGPGTPQETQYF; DNA: TGTGCCAGCAGGGGGCCCGGGACTCCACAAGAGACCCAGTACTTC; size: once; D: NA; J: TRBJ2-5; V: TRBV2
CDR3: CASSLQGAEYEQYF; DNA: TGCGCCAGCAGCTTGCAAGGGGCCGAATACGAGCAGTACTTC; size: NA; D: NA; J: TRBJ2-7; V: TRBV5-1
CDR3: CASSLTRNTQYF; DNA: TGTGCCAGCAGTTTAACCCGGAATACGCAGTATTTT; size: NA; D: NA; J: TRBJ2-3; V: TRBV12-3/TRBV12-4
CDR3: CASSTTGAGIGNTEAFF; DNA: TGTGCCAGCAGCACCACAGGGGCAGGGATCGGGAACACTGAAGCTTTCTTT; size: NA; D: TRBD1; J: TRBJ1-1; V: TRBV6-2/TRBV6-3
CDR3: CASSFSWSSGNTIYF; DNA: TGTGCCAGCAGCTTCTCTTGGAGCTCTGGAAACACCATATATTTT; size: NA; D: NA; J: TRBJ1-3; V: TRBV13
CDR3: CASSLFREAFF; DNA: TGTGCCAGCAGTTTATTCCGGGAAGCTTTCTTT; size: NA; D: NA; J: TRBJ1-1; V: TRBV28
CDR3: CASSLTTVENTEAFF; DNA: TGTGCCAGCAGTTTAACAACGGTTGAGAACACTGAAGCTTTCTTT; size: NA; D: NA; J: TRBJ1-1; V: TRBV28